This TCR beta chain derives from a study of OX40 agonist ivuxolimab in advanced cancers. About the research overall: Patients received ivuxolimab, an agonistic anti-OX40 (CD134) antibody. Study results and limitations: Which antigen the expanded peripheral T cells recognized is unknown.

TCRdb's table, derived via immunoSEQ multiplex PCR, lists solely in-frame clones and lacks some. The sample consists of over 75,000 clones, around 90% of them appearing once. The germline V gene has CDR1 SGHRS and CDR2 YFSETQ. Deletions cut 0 bases from V and 5 bases from J, with 15 bases between. The CDR3 consists of 15 residues. This clone has a single count. Its antigen is unknown. The source material was CD4+ or CD8+ T cells sorted from blood, sampled in a trial of the OX40 agonist ivuxolimab. This clonotype was obtained from an adult with an advanced solid tumor such as melanoma, head and neck, liver or kidney cancer. The rearrangement uses TRBV5-1 and TRBJ2-7; D may be TRBD2 (5 bases). DNA for the CDR3: TGCGCCAGCAGCTTGGCCAATCGGGGAGCGGACGAGCAGTACTTC. Its protein product is CASSLANRGADEQYF.